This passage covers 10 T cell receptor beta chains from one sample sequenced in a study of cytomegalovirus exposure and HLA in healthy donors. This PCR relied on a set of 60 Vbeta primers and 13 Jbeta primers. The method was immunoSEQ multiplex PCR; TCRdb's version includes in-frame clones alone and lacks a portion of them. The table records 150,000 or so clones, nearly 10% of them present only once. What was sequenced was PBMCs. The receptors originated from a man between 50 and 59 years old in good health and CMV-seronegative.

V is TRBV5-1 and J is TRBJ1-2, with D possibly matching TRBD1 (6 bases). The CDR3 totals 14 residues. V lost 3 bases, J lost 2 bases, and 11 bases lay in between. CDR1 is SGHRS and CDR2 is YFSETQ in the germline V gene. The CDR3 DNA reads TGCGCCAGCAGCTCCAGGGGATCAAACTATGGCTACACCTTC. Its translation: CASSSRGSNYGYTF.

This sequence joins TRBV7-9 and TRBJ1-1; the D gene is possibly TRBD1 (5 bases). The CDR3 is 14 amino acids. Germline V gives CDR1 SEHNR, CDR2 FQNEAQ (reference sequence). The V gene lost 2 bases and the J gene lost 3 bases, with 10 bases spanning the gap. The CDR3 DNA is TGTGCCAGCAGCTTACTGGGGGGATACACTGAAGCTTTCTTT. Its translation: CASSLLGGYTEAFF. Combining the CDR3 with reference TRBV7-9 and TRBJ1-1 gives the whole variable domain DTGVSQNPRHKITKRGQNVTFRCDPISEHNRLYWYRQTLGQGPEFLTYFQNEAQLEKSRLLSDRFSAERPKGSFSTLEIQRTEQGDSAMYLCASSLLGGYTEAFFGQGTRLTVV.

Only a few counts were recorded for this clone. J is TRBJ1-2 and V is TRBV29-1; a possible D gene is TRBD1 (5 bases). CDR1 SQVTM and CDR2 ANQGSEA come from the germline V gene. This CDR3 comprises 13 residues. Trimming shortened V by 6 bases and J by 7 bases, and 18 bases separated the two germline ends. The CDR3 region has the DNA TGCAGCGTCGGGGGGGGAGAGAGGGGTGGCTACACCTTC. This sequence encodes CSVGGGERGGYTF.

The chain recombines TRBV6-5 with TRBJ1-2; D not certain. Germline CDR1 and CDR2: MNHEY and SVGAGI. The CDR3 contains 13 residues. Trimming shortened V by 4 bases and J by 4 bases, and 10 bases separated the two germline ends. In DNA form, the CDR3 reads TGTGCCAGCAGTTCCAGGATATTCTATGGCTACACCTTC. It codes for CASSSRIFYGYTF.

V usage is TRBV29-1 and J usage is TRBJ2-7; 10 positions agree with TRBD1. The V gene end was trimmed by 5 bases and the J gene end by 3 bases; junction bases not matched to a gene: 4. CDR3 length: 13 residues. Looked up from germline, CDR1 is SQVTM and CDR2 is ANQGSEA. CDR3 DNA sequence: TGCAGCGTTTCCGGGACAGGGGACTACGAGCAGTACTTC. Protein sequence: CSVSGTGDYEQYF.

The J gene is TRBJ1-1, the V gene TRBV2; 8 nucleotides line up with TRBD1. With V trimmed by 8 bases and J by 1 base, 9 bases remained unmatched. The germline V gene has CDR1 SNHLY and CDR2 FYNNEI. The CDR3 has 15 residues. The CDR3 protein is CASLTTGTGNTEAFF. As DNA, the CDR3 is TGTGCCAGCCTAACAACCGGGACAGGGAACACTGAAGCTTTCTTT.

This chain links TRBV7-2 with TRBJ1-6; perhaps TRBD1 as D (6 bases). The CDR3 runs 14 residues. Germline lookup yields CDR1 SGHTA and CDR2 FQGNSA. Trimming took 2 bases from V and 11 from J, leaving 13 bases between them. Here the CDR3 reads CASSLYRDGTPLHF. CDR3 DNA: TGTGCCAGCAGCTTATACAGGGATGGTACACCCCTCCACTTT.

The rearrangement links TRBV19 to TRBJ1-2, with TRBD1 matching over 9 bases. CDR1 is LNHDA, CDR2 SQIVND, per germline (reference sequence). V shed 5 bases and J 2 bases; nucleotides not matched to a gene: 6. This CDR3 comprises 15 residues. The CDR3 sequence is CASSLTGTGNYGYTF. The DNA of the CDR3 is TGTGCCAGTAGTCTAACCGGGACAGGGAACTATGGCTACACCTTC.

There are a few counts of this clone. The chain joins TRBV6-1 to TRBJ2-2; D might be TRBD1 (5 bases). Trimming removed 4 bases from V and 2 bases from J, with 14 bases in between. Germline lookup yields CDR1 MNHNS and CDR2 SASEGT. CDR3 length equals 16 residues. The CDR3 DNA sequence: TGTGCCAGCAGTGCCAGGGTCTCTCGCAACACCGGGGAGCTGTTTTTT. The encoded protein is CASSARVSRNTGELFF.

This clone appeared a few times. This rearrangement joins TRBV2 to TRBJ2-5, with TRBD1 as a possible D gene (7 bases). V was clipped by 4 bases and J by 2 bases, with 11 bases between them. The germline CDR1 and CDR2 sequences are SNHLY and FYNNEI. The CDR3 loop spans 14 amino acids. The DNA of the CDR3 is TGTGCCAGCAGTGTGGGGGGACAGCAAGAGACCCAGTACTTC. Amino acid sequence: CASSVGGQQETQYF.